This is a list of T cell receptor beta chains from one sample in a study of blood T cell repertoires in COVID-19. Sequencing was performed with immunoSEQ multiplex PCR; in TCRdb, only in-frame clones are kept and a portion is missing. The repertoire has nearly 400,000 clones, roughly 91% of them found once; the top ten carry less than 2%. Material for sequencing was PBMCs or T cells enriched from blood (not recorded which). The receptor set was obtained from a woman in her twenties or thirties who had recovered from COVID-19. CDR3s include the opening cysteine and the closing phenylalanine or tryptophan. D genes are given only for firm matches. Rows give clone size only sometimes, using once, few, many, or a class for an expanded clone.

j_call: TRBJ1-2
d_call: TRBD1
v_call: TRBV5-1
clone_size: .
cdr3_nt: TGCGCCAGCAGCGAGAGGACAGGGGGAAACTATGGCTACACCTTC
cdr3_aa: CASSERTGGNYGYTF

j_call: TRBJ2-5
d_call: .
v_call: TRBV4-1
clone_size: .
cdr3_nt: TGCGCCAGCAGCCAAGAAGAGGCTCACCAAGAGACCCAGTACTTC
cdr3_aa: CASSQEEAHQETQYF

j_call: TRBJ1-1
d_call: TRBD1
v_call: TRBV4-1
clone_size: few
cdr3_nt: TGCGCCAGCAGCCAATCTGGACAGGGGGCGGCGTACACTGAAGCTTTCTTT
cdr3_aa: CASSQSGQGAAYTEAFF

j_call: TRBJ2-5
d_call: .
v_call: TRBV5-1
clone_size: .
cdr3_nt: TGCGCCAGCAGTCAGACAACCTCTCAAGAGACCCAGTACTTC
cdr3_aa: CASSQTTSQETQYF

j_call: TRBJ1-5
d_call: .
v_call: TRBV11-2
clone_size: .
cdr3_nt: TGTGCCAGCAGCTTGGGTTCCGGGAGAGGGGTTCAGCCCCAGCATTTT
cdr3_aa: CASSLGSGRGVQPQHF

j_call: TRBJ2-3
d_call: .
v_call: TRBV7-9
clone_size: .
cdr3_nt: TGTGCCAGCAGCGGGGGACTGTTCACAGATACGCAGTATTTT
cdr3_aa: CASSGGLFTDTQYF

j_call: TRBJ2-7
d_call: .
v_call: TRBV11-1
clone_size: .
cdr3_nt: TGTGCCAGCAGCCCCGACAGGTCCTACGAGCAGTACTTC
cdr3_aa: CASSPDRSYEQYF

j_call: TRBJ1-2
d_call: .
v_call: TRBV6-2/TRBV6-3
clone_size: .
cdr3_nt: TGTGCCAGCAGTTACTCGAGTCCAGGGGCTTCCTATGGCTACACCTTC
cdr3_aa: CASSYSSPGASYGYTF

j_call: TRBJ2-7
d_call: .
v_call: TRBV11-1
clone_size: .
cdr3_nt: TGTGCCAGCAGCCAATACAGGGTCCACGAGCAGTACTTC
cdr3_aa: CASSQYRVHEQYF

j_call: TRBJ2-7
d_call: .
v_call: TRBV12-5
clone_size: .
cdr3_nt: TGTGCTAGTGGTTCCCCCAGGGCGGTTAGCTCCTACGAGCAGTACTTC
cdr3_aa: CASGSPRAVSSYEQYF

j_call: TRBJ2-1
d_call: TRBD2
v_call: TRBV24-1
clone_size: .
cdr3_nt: TGTGCCACCAGTGGCTTGACTACTAGCGGCAATGAGCAGTTCTTC
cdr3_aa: CATSGLTTSGNEQFF

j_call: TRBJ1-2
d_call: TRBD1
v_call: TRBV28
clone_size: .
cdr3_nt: TGTGCCAGCAGTCCCGACAGGGGGCGAAATAGGATGCCTGGCTACACCTTC
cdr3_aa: CASSPDRGRNRMPGYTF

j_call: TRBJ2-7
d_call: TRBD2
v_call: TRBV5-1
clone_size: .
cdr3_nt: TGCGCCAGCAGCGACTCGGGACTAGCGGGGTTCGAGCAGTACTTC
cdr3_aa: CASSDSGLAGFEQYF

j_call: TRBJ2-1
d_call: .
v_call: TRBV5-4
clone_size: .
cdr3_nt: TGTGCCAGCAGCTTGTGGACAATCTACAATGAGCAGTTCTTC
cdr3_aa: CASSLWTIYNEQFF

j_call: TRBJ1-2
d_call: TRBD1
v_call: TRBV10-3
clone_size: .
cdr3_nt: TGTGCCATCAGTGAACAAACAGGGGGACAGGGAATATATGGCTACACCTTC
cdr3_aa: CAISEQTGGQGIYGYTF

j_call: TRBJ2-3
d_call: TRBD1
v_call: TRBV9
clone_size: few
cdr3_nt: TGTGCCAGCAGCGTCCGGGACAGGGGCTACACAGATACGCAGTATTTT
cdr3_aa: CASSVRDRGYTDTQYF

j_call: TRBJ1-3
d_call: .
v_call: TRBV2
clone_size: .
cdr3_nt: TGTGCCAGCACCCTCCGCTCTGGAAACACCATATATTTT
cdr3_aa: CASTLRSGNTIYF

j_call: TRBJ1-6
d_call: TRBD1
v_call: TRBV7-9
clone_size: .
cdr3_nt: TGTGCCAGCAGCCCTGGGACAGTGAATTCACCCCTCCACTTT
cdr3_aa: CASSPGTVNSPLHF

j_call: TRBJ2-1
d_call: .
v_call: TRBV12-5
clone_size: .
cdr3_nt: TGTGCTAGTGTACCGGCGGGGACCCTGAACAATGAGCAGTTCTTC
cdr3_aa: CASVPAGTLNNEQFF

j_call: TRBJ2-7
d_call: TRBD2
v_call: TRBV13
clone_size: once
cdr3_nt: TGTGCCAGCAGCAAGACTAGCGGGAGGACCTCCTACGAGCAGTACTTC
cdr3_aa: CASSKTSGRTSYEQYF

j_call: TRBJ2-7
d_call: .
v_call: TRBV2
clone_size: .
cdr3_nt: TGTGCCAGCAGTGAATCCGACCCAGGGTTTCTCAGAGACGAGCAGTACTTC
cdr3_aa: CASSESDPGFLRDEQYF

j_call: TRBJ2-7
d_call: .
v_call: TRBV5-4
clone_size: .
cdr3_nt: TGTGCCAGCAGCCGCGACATACCTTCGGAGCAGTACTTC
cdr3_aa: CASSRDIPSEQYF

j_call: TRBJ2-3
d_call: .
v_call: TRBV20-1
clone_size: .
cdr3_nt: TGCAGTGCTAGCAGGGAAGATACGCAGTATTTT
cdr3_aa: CSASREDTQYF

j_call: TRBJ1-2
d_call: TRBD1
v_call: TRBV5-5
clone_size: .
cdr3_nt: TGTGCCAGCAGCTTGGAAGGGACAGGGGCCAACTATGGCTACACCTTC
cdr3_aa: CASSLEGTGANYGYTF

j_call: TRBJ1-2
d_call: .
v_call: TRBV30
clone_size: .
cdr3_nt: TGTGCCTGGAGAATTGTCCAGGGTGGTGGCTACACCTTC
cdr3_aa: CAWRIVQGGGYTF

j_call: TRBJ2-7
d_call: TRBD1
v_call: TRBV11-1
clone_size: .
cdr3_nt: TGTGCCAGCAGCTTATTAGGACAGGGTGGCGAGTACGAGCAGTACTTC
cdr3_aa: CASSLLGQGGEYEQYF

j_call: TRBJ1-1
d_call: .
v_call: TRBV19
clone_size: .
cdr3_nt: TGTGCCGTATCACTGTTTCAGGGCCCGAACACTGAAGCTTTCTTT
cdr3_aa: CAVSLFQGPNTEAFF

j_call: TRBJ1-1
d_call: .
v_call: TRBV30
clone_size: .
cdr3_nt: TGTGCCTGGAGTTACTGGAACACTGAAGCTTTCTTT
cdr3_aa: CAWSYWNTEAFF

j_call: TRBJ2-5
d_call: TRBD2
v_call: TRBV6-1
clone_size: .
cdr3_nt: TGTGCCAGCAGTGAAACGGGACTAGCGGGGAGGTCCCAGTACTTC
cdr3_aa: CASSETGLAGRSQYF

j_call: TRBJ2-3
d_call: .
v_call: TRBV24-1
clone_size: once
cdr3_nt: TGTGCCACCAGGGAGGGGCGATTAGGCCCTAGCACAGATACGCAGTATTTT
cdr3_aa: CATREGRLGPSTDTQYF

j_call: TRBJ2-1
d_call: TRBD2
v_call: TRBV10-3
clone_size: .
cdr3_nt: TGTGCCATTACCGGGACTAGCGGCACCAATGAGCAGTTCTTC
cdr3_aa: CAITGTSGTNEQFF

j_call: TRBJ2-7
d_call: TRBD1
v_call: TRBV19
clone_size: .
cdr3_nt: TGTGCCAGTAGTATTCGGCAGGGGGCGGTCTACGAGCAGTACTTC
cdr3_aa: CASSIRQGAVYEQYF

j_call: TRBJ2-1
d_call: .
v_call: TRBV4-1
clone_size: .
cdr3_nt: TGCGCCAGCAGCCACCTCGAGGAGCAGTTCTTC
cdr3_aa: CASSHLEEQFF

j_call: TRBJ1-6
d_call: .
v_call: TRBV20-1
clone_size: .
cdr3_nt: TGCAGTGCTAGTCTTTTAAGTGGGGCAGTAAATTCACCCCTCCACTTT
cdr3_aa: CSASLLSGAVNSPLHF

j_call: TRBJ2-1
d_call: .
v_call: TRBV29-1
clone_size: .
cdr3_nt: TGCAGCGACAGGGGGGGAGGATCTGTGAATGAGCAGTTCTTC
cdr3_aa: CSDRGGGSVNEQFF

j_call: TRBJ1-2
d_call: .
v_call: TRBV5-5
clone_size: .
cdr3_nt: TGTGCCAGCAGCTTGGCTGGGCGGGATGGCTACACCTTC
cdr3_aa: CASSLAGRDGYTF

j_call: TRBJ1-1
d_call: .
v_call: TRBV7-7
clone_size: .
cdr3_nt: TGTGCTAGCAGCTTAGACAAGGAGACTGAAGCTTTCTTT
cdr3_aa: CASSLDKETEAFF

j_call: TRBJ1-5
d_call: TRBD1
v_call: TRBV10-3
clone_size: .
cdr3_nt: TGTGCCATCAGTCAAACAGGGGGAGGAACTCAGCCCCAGCATTTT
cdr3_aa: CAISQTGGGTQPQHF

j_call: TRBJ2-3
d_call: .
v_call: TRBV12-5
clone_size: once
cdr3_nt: TGTGCTAGTGGAAGCGGACAGAGCACAGATACGCAGTATTTT
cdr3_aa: CASGSGQSTDTQYF

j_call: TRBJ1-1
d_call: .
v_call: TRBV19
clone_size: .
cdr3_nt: TGTGCCAGTAGACGGGTCGCCTCCAACACTGAAGCTTTCTTT
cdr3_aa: CASRRVASNTEAFF

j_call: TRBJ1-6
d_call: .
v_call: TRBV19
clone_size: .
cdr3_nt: TGTGCCAGTAGTAGATGGACAGCGAGCTCCTATAATTCACCCCTCCACTTT
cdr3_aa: CASSRWTASSYNSPLHF

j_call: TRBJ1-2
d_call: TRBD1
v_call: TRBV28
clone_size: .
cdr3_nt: TGTGCCAGTACCAGGGGGCTACGGGGCTACACCTTC
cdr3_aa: CASTRGLRGYTF

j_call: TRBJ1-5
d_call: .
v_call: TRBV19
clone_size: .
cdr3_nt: TGTGCCAGTAGTAAGAGCAAGATCCAGCCCCAGCATTTT
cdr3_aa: CASSKSKIQPQHF

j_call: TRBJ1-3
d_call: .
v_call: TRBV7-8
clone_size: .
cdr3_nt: TGTGCCAGCAGCCCTAGGAGGGAGCCCGGTCGGTACTCTGGAAACACCATATATTTT
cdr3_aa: CASSPRREPGRYSGNTIYF

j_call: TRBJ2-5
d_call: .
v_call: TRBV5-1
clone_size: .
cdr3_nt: TGCGCCAGCAGCTTGGGACTTGAAGAGACCCAGTACTTC
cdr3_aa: CASSLGLEETQYF

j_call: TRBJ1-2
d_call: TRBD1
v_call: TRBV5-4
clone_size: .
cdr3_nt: TGTGCCAGCAGCTTAACACAGGGGGCAGGCGGCTACACCTTC
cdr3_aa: CASSLTQGAGGYTF

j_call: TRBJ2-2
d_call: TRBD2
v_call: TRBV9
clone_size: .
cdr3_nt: TGTGCCAGCAGCCGTTTAGCGGGGGGGACGGCCGGGGAGCTGTTTTTT
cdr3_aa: CASSRLAGGTAGELFF

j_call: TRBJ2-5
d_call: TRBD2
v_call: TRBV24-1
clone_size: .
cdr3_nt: TGTGCCACCAGTGATTCTAGCGGGGTGCAAGAGACCCAGTACTTC
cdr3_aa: CATSDSSGVQETQYF

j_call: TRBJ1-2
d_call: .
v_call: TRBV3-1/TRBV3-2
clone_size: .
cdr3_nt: TGTGCCAGCAGCCAAGTCCCCGGACAGTCTCTTTATGGCTACACCTTC
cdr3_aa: CASSQVPGQSLYGYTF

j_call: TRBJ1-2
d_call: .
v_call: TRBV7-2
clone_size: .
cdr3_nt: TGTGCCAGCAGCTTATCTATCTGGGGCGCGTCTTATGGCTACACCTTC
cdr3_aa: CASSLSIWGASYGYTF

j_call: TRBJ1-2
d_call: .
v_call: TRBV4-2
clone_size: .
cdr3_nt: TGTGCCAGCAGCCAAGATCTGCGCGGGGAGGGCTACACCTTC
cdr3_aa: CASSQDLRGEGYTF

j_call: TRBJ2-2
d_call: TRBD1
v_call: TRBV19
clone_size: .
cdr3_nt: TGTGCCAGTAGTCCCCACAGGGGGCGCCGGACCGGGGAGCTGTTTTTT
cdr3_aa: CASSPHRGRRTGELFF

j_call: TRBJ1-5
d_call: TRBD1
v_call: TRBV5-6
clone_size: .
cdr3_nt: TGTGCCAGCAGCCCCTGGACAGGGGAGTATTATCAGCCCCAGCATTTT
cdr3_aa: CASSPWTGEYYQPQHF

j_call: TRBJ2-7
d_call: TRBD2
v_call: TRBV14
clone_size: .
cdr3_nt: TGTGCCAGCAGCCGTTCTTTGCGGGGGTTGTACGAGCAGTACTTC
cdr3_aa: CASSRSLRGLYEQYF

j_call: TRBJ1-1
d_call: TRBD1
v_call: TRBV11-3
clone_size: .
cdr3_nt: TGTGCCAGCAGCCGGGACAGGGGCCGCGGTGAAGCTTTCTTT
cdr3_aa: CASSRDRGRGEAFF

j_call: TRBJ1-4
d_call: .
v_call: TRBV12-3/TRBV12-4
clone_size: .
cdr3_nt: TGTGCCAGCAGTTCCCTTAATGAAAAACTGTTTTTT
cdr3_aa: CASSSLNEKLFF

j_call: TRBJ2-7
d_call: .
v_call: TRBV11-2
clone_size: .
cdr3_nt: TGTGCCAGCAGCTTAGTAGTTTACGAGCAGTACTTC
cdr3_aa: CASSLVVYEQYF

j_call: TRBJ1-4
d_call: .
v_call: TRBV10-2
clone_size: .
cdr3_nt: TGCGCCAGCAGTCCGATTGGGGGAGGTGAAAAACTGTTTTTT
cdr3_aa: CASSPIGGGEKLFF

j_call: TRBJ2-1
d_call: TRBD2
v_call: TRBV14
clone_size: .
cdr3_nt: TGTGCCAGCAGCCATGTAGCGGGTTCCTACAATGAGCAGTTCTTC
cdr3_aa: CASSHVAGSYNEQFF

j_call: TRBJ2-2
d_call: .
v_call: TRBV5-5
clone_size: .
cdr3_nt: TGTGCCAGCACCTACTATAGCACAGGGCTCACCGGGGAGCTGTTTTTT
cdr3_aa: CASTYYSTGLTGELFF